This T cell receptor beta chain originates from a study of low-dose radiotherapy and immunotherapy resistance in tumors. The CDR3 covers 16 residues. The germline CDR1 and CDR2 sequences are SNHLY and FYNNEI. Trimming left V 0 bases short and J 2 bases short, with 12 bases between. Specified time point: after trial treatment. Treatment in this sample: LDRT plus nivolumab, ipilimumab, low-dose cyclophosphamide and aspirin (RACIN trial). Both TCRalpha and TCRbeta chains were reverse transcribed with V-gene-specific primers. PCR amplification of the TCRs was performed with Phusion for approximately 20 PCR cycles, and it relied on a constant-region primer together with a V-primer adapter. TCRdb recomputed calls from the reads with MiXCR, one row per CDR3 protein. This sample has more than 30,000 distinct CDR3 sequences, with around 54% found just once.

The specimen was PBMCs, collected after low-dose radiotherapy plus immunotherapy. The V call is TRBV2, the J call TRBJ2-3; no clear D. The TCR comes from a male donor with gallbladder cancer. CDR3 region: CASSEAEELTTDTQYF. DNA of the CDR3: TGTGCCAGCAGTGAAGCAGAGGAGCTAACCACAGATACGCAGTATTTT.